These 32 T cell receptor beta chains were sequenced from one sample in a study of T cell responses to AZD1222 COVID-19 vaccine. Clones were sequenced by immunoSEQ multiplex PCR, and TCRdb holds only the in-frame ones, with some missing. The sample shows roughly 110,000 clones, roughly 90% of them seen only once. The sequencing used peripheral blood, collected on day 0 of AZD1222 vaccination. The receptors shown here come from an adult in good health.

This sequence joins TRBV7-2 and TRBJ1-4, with 7 bases matching TRBD1. The V gene's germline CDR1 is SGHTA and CDR2 FQGNSA. The junction had 5 bases not matched to a gene; V was cut back by 3 bases and J by 7 bases. The CDR3 is 14 amino acids. CDR3 sequence: CASSLRQGGEKLFF. The CDR3 DNA reads as TGTGCCAGCAGCTTGCGACAGGGCGGTGAAAAACTGTTTTTT.

The genes are TRBV15 and TRBJ2-7; TRBD2 matches 7 bases. Germline loops: CDR1 LNHNV, CDR2 YYDKDF (reference sequence). J was trimmed by 2 bases and V by 1 base; bases with no gene match: 11. The CDR3 is made up of 17 amino acids. CDR3 sequence (DNA): TGTGCCACCAGCAGAGCGTTGTGGGCGGGAGTCGCCTACGAGCAGTACTTC. It encodes CATSRALWAGVAYEQYF.

The chain uses TRBV5-1 and TRBJ2-5; D perhaps matches TRBD2 (6 bases). The germline V gene encodes CDR1 SGHRS and CDR2 YFSETQ. The germline V and J ends were trimmed by 0 bases and 5 bases, with 8 bases remaining between them. This CDR3 is 13 amino acids long. CDR3 in amino acids: CASSLGLVETQYF. The CDR3 coding sequence is TGCGCCAGCAGCTTGGGACTAGTGGAGACCCAGTACTTC.

The rearrangement uses TRBV6-4 and TRBJ2-7; TRBD1 might be the D (5 bases). The CDR3 consists of 14 residues. CDR1 is MRHNA and CDR2 is SNTAGT in the germline V gene. V was clipped by 4 bases and J by 3 bases, with 13 bases between them. The CDR3 sequence is CASSGRQWFYEQYF. CDR3 sequence (DNA): TGTGCCAGCAGTGGACGACAGTGGTTCTACGAGCAGTACTTC.

The chain joins TRBV19 to TRBJ2-7, with 9 bases matching TRBD2. Looked up from germline, CDR1 is LNHDA and CDR2 is SQIVND (reference sequence). V was clipped by 2 bases and J by 6 bases; unmatched bases: 11. This CDR3 is built from 16 residues. For the CDR3, the DNA is TGTGCCAGTAGTATACTGACTAGCGGTTTAGGGTCCGAGCAGTACTTC. Translating gives CASSILTSGLGSEQYF.

The J gene is TRBJ2-1, the V gene TRBV2; D possibly corresponds to TRBD2 (5 bases). V was clipped by 2 bases and J by 5 bases, with 10 bases between them. The CDR3 is 14 amino acids. Germline assignment: CDR1 SNHLY and CDR2 FYNNEI. The CDR3 sequence: CASSELAANNEQFF. CDR3 DNA sequence: TGTGCCAGCAGTGAACTAGCAGCCAACAATGAGCAGTTCTTC.

V gene TRBV2 combines with J gene TRBJ2-5, with 7 nucleotides matching TRBD1. The CDR3 runs 16 residues. Germline V gene data show CDR1 as SNHLY and CDR2 as FYNNEI. The ends lost 5 bases at V and 1 base at J; junction bases unmatched: 10. Here the CDR3 reads CASSTSLAGGQETQYF. The CDR3 DNA reads as TGTGCCAGCAGTACCTCCCTCGCAGGGGGCCAAGAGACCCAGTACTTC. The whole variable domain, remainder taken from reference TRBV2 and TRBJ2-5, is EPEVTQTPSHQVTQMGQEVILRCVPISNHLYFYWYRQILGQKVEFLVSFYNNEISEKSEIFDDQFSVERPDGSNFTLKIRSTKLEDSAMYFCASSTSLAGGQETQYFGPGTRLLVL.

The chain links TRBV4-1 to TRBJ2-3, with 9 bases fitting TRBD1. This CDR3 region has 19 residues. CDR1 is MGHRA and CDR2 is YSYEKL in the germline V gene. The ends lost 0 bases at V and 0 bases at J; junction bases unmatched: 10. The CDR3 DNA sequence: TGCGCCAGCAGCCAAGATCCCGGACAGGGGTACTCTAGCACAGATACGCAGTATTTT. It encodes CASSQDPGQGYSSTDTQYF.

The gene calls are TRBV30 and TRBJ2-2, with TRBD1 matching 10 bases. The J segment lost 4 bases and the V segment lost 6 bases, leaving 11 bases of the junction unmatched. CDR3 length: 16 amino acids. Germline CDR1 and CDR2: GTSNPN and SVGIG (reference sequence). This CDR3 reads CACNPPGQGLTGELFF. DNA of the CDR3: TGTGCCTGTAACCCCCCGGGACAGGGGCTCACCGGGGAGCTGTTTTTT. Using reference TRBV30 and TRBJ2-2 for the parts outside the CDR3, the full variable domain is SQTIHQWPATLVQPVGSPLSLECTVEGTSNPNLYWYRQAAGRGLQLLFYSVGIGQISSEVPQNLSASRPQDRQFILSSKKLLLSDSGFYLCACNPPGQGLTGELFFGEGSRLTVL.

This sequence joins TRBV28 and TRBJ1-1; D might be TRBD1 (6 bases). The CDR3 extends over 15 amino acids. Germline V CDR1 and CDR2: MDHEN, SYDVKM. V lost 4 bases and J lost 5, with 17 bases in between. This CDR3 is CASSSYSGGLTEAFF. The DNA of the CDR3 is TGTGCCAGCAGTTCTTATTCTGGGGGGCTAACTGAAGCTTTCTTT.

The rearrangement uses TRBV11-2 and TRBJ2-7; D remains unclear. The germline V and J ends were trimmed by 4 bases and 0 bases, with 4 bases remaining between them. Germline V CDR1 and CDR2: SGHAT, FQNNGV. This CDR3 is built from 12 residues. Here the CDR3 reads CASSSTSYEQYF. The CDR3 nucleotides read TGTGCCAGCAGCTCAACCTCCTACGAGCAGTACTTC.

The V and J genes are TRBV28 and TRBJ2-7, with no clear D. The CDR3 extends over 14 amino acids. Trimming cost V 7 bases and J 1 base, with 14 bases left between them. Germline CDR1 and CDR2: MDHEN and SYDVKM. The CDR3 here is CASTVDGTSYEQYF. CDR3 nucleotide sequence: TGTGCCAGCACCGTAGACGGAACATCCTACGAGCAGTACTTC.

This chain joins TRBV9 and TRBJ2-3, with 7 bases identical to TRBD2. Germline values: CDR1 SGDLS, CDR2 YYNGEE. V shed 3 bases and J 0 bases; nucleotides not matched to a gene: 7. This CDR3 region has 16 residues. The CDR3 nucleotides are TGTGCCAGCAGCGGTCCTGGGGGGGGTAGCACAGATACGCAGTATTTT. Protein: CASSGPGGGSTDTQYF. The variable domain in full, completed from reference TRBV9 and TRBJ2-3, reads DSGVTQTPKHLITATGQRVTLRCSPRSGDLSVYWYQQSLDQGLQFLIQYYNGEERAKGNILERFSAQQFPDLHSELNLSSLELGDSALYFCASSGPGGGSTDTQYFGPGTRLTVL.

V is TRBV5-1 and J is TRBJ2-3; no clear D. V lost 4 bases to trimming and J lost 1 base, with 10 bases between them. The germline CDR1 and CDR2 sequences are SGHRS and YFSETQ. This CDR3 is 14 amino acids long. CDR3 DNA: TGCGCCAGCAGCCAAAACGAGGGCACAGATACGCAGTATTTT. Translating gives CASSQNEGTDTQYF.

V and J are TRBV29-1 and TRBJ1-3; TRBD1 matches 8 bases. This CDR3 contains 12 residues. The junction had 3 bases not matched to a gene; V was cut back by 7 bases and J by 4 bases. In germline, CDR1 is SQVTM, CDR2 ANQGSEA. As DNA, the CDR3 is TGCAGCGGACGACAGGGGGGAAACACCATATATTTT. This gives the protein CSGRQGGNTIYF.

The chain recombines TRBV6-2 or TRBV6-3 with TRBJ2-7, with a possible D match to TRBD1 (6 bases). The CDR3 consists of 14 residues. Germline V lookup: CDR1 MNHEY, CDR2 SVGEGT. V lost 4 bases, J lost 6 bases, and 16 bases lay in between. The CDR3 protein is CASSWDIVGSEQYF. CDR3 nucleotide sequence: TGTGCCAGCAGTTGGGACATAGTAGGGTCCGAGCAGTACTTC.

This chain links TRBV5-8 with TRBJ1-5; TRBD1 might be the D (6 bases). This CDR3 contains 17 residues. V lost 3 bases, J lost 4 bases, and 20 bases lay in between. Germline V gene data show CDR1 as SGHTS and CDR2 as YDEGEE. CDR3 sequence (DNA): TGTGCCAGCAGCTCCAATGGACAGTCGATACCGAATCAGCCCCAGCATTTT. Amino acids: CASSSNGQSIPNQPQHF.

This clone occurred once. The chain employs TRBV7-2 and TRBJ2-5, with 9 bases fitting TRBD1. V shed 5 bases and J 5 bases; nucleotides not matched to a gene: 9. Per the germline V gene, CDR1 is SGHTA and CDR2 is FQGNSA. This CDR3 has 15 residues. In DNA form, the CDR3 reads TGTGCCAGCAGCCCTATTACAGGGGGCTCGGAGACCCAGTACTTC. Translation gives CASSPITGGSETQYF.

J is TRBJ1-2 and V is TRBV4-1, with TRBD1 identical over 9 bases. V shed 3 bases, J shed 7 bases, and the junction held 9 bases outside the gene matches. The CDR3 totals 15 residues. In germline, CDR1 is MGHRA, CDR2 YSYEKL. CDR3 bases: TGCGCCAGCAGCCAGCCGGGACAGGGACGTGGTGGCTACACCTTC. Its translation is CASSQPGQGRGGYTF.

The chain combines TRBV6-6 with TRBJ1-3; no clear D. The V end was cut by 6 bases, the J end by 0 bases, with 9 bases between. Per the germline V gene, CDR1 is MNHNY and CDR2 is SVGAGI (reference sequence). The CDR3 spans 14 residues. The CDR3 DNA reads TGTGCCAGCAGAGACGCGACCTCTGGAAACACCATATATTTT. Amino acids: CASRDATSGNTIYF.

This chain joins TRBV18 and TRBJ2-1; 10 nucleotides match TRBD1. The CDR3 spans 15 residues. Germline V CDR1 and CDR2: KGHSH, LQKENI. With 0 bases clipped from V and 8 bases from J, the junction kept 4 bases outside the gene matches. The CDR3 protein is CASSPPTGGLHEQFF. CDR3 in DNA: TGTGCCAGCTCACCACCGACAGGGGGCCTACATGAGCAGTTCTTC.

The chain couples TRBV7-8 to TRBJ2-7, with 10 bases matching TRBD1. The CDR3 totals 18 residues. V shed 5 bases, J shed 5 bases, and the junction held 18 bases outside the gene matches. Germline values: CDR1 SGHVS, CDR2 FQNEAQ. CDR3 nucleotides: TGTGCCAGCAGCCCCCGTATCCCAATAGGGGACAGGGGCCACGAGCAGTACTTC. Its translation: CASSPRIPIGDRGHEQYF. The full variable domain, its missing parts supplied by reference TRBV7-8 and TRBJ2-7, is GAGVSQSPRYKVAKRGQDVALRCDPISGHVSLFWYQQALGQGPEFLTYFQNEAQLDKSGLPSDRFFAERPEGSVSTLKIQRTQQEDSAVYLCASSPRIPIGDRGHEQYFGPGTRLTVT.

This clone was seen only a few times. V and J are TRBV5-6 and TRBJ2-4; no definite D call. CDR1 is SGHDT and CDR2 is YYEEEE in the germline V gene. The CDR3 runs 14 residues. V was pared by 0 bases and J by 0 bases, with 4 bases between. The CDR3 region has the DNA TGTGCCAGCAGCTTGGTAGCAGCCAAAAACATTCAGTACTTC. Its translation: CASSLVAAKNIQYF.

This chain uses TRBV7-3 with TRBJ2-1; perhaps D is TRBD1 or TRBD2 (5 bases each). CDR3 length equals 20 residues. The germline V gene encodes CDR1 SGHTA and CDR2 FQGTGA. V was pared by 5 bases and J by 0 bases, with 26 bases between. DNA of the CDR3: TGTGCCAGCAGCGCCCCCGGGACCTTCGACGCCAGAGGCTCCTACAATGAGCAGTTCTTC. Translated, it gives CASSAPGTFDARGSYNEQFF.

This clone was counted a few times. This sequence joins TRBV6-2 or TRBV6-3 and TRBJ1-1; 9 bases are a match to TRBD1. The V segment lost 5 bases and the J segment 10 bases; nucleotides outside the gene matches: 5. The CDR3 is 12 amino acids. Looked up from germline, CDR1 is MNHEY and CDR2 is SVGEGT. CDR3 protein: CASSNPGQGAFF. Written as DNA, the CDR3 is TGTGCCAGCAGTAACCCGGGACAGGGAGCTTTCTTT.

The chain uses TRBV2 and TRBJ2-7; TRBD1 aligns across 9 bases. This CDR3 contains 13 residues. Trimming at V came to 4 bases and at J to 2 bases, leaving 0 bases not matched to a gene. Germline values: CDR1 SNHLY, CDR2 FYNNEI. CDR3 region: CASSGTGAYEQYF. DNA of the CDR3: TGTGCCAGCAGTGGGACAGGGGCCTACGAGCAGTACTTC. The full variable domain, with the rest looked up from reference TRBV2 and TRBJ2-7, is EPEVTQTPSHQVTQMGQEVILRCVPISNHLYFYWYRQILGQKVEFLVSFYNNEISEKSEIFDDQFSVERPDGSNFTLKIRSTKLEDSAMYFCASSGTGAYEQYFGPGTRLTVT.

V is TRBV28 and J is TRBJ2-7, with TRBD1 matching over 9 bases. Looked up from germline, CDR1 is MDHEN and CDR2 is SYDVKM. The junction had 6 bases not matched to a gene; V was cut back by 6 bases and J by 3 bases. CDR3 length: 14 amino acids. Here the CDR3 reads CASSGQGWNYEQYF. The CDR3 bases are TGTGCCAGCAGCGGACAGGGGTGGAACTACGAGCAGTACTTC.

This clone was counted a single time. This sequence joins TRBV10-3 and TRBJ2-1; tentatively, D is TRBD2 (6 bases). This CDR3 has 16 amino acids. CDR1 is ENHRY, CDR2 SYGVKD, per germline. V lost 6 bases and J 7 bases, leaving 22 bases between the germline ends. CDR3 sequence: CAIRGGVAAEGNEQFF. As DNA, the CDR3 is TGTGCCATCAGGGGGGGTGTTGCGGCAGAGGGGAATGAGCAGTTCTTC.

As DNA, the CDR3 is TGTGCCAGCTCAACACAGGGGGATGGCACTGAAGCTTTCTTT. Its protein product is CASSTQGDGTEAFF. This chain joins TRBV18 and TRBJ1-1; 8 nucleotides match TRBD1. The germline V gene encodes CDR1 KGHSH and CDR2 LQKENI. After removal of 5 bases from V and 4 bases from J, the junction contained 6 bases not matched to a gene. This CDR3 is built from 14 residues. The entire variable domain, with the rest obtained from reference TRBV18 and TRBJ1-1, is as follows: NAGVMQNPRHLVRRRGQEARLRCSPMKGHSHVYWYRQLPEEGLKFMVYLQKENIIDESGMPKERFSAEFPKEGPSILRIQQVVRGDSAAYFCASSTQGDGTEAFFGQGTRLTVV.

The rearrangement joins TRBV25-1 to TRBJ1-2; D is perhaps TRBD1 (5 bases). Looked up from germline, CDR1 is MGHDK and CDR2 is SYGVNS. This CDR3 spans 13 amino acids. V dropped 0 bases and J dropped 3 bases, with 5 bases sitting between them. The CDR3 region has the DNA TGTGCCAGCAGTGAATACAGGGACTATGGCTACACCTTC. Translation: CASSEYRDYGYTF.

The chain has TRBV5-6 and TRBJ1-6; 8 bases map to TRBD1. Per the germline V gene, CDR1 is SGHDT and CDR2 is YYEEEE. The length of the CDR3 is 17 residues. V was pared by 4 bases and J by 6 bases, with 12 bases of the junction left unmatched. DNA for the CDR3: TGTGCCAGCAGCCTACGCGGGACAGGAGCGATTAATTCACCCCTCCACTTT. It specifies CASSLRGTGAINSPLHF.

This clone has more than one count but fewer than ten. The chain employs TRBV4-1 and TRBJ2-7, with 7 bases that match TRBD2. The ends lost 0 bases at V and 3 bases at J; junction bases unmatched: 23. In germline, CDR1 is MGHRA, CDR2 YSYEKL. The CDR3 extends over 21 amino acids. For the CDR3, the DNA is TGCGCCAGCAGCCAAGAGGACGGAGAGGAGGCAGGCGGGGGTAATGACTACGAGCAGTACTTC. Protein product: CASSQEDGEEAGGGNDYEQYF.